The 21 T cell receptor beta chains listed next were all sequenced from one sample in a study of tumor and adjacent non-tumor tissue in lung cancer. This sample's RNA came from whole unsorted tissue. The normal lung tissue was taken more than 3 cm from the tumor edge. The library came from three nested PCR rounds adapted from ARM-PCR protocols. MiXCR was run by TCRdb on the multiplex PCR reads, yielding one entry per CDR3 protein. The table shows 98,000 or so distinct CDR3 sequences, with less than 85% occurring only once. The sequenced material came from distant non-tumor lung tissue. These receptors originate from a man aged 55-75 years with small cell lung cancer.

On this clonotype itself: The junction departs from the called germline gene at one end, perhaps through a read error. This rearrangement joins TRBV11-3 to TRBJ2-2; 7 positions match TRBD2. This CDR3 is built from 16 residues. Germline V gives CDR1 SGHNT, CDR2 YENEEA. The CDR3: CASSLTAGVATEELFF. The CDR3 DNA is TGTGCCAGCAGCTTAACCGCGGGAGTGGCCACCGAGGAGCTGTTTTTC.

In the case of this clonotype: The CDR3 end shows no conserved phenylalanine or tryptophan, and so a read error is likely. The rearrangement uses TRBV11-3 and TRBJ2-2, with 10 bases lining up with TRBD2. The CDR3 has 19 amino acids. Germline V gives CDR1 SGHNT, CDR2 YENEEA. The CDR3 region has the DNA TGTGCCAGCAGTCGTGATGACACGAGACTAGCGGGTCGCACCGGGGGGCTGTTTTAT. Encoded protein: CASSRDDTRLAGRTGGLFY.

This clonotype was recorded once. The J gene is TRBJ2-1, the V gene TRBV11-1; a weak D match, TRBD2 (6 bases). The germline gives CDR1 SGHAT, CDR2 FQDESV (reference sequence). CDR3 length equals 15 residues. V was clipped by 9 bases and J by 5 bases, with 20 bases between them. CDR3 DNA: TGTGCCAGTAACTTAGCGTTAGCGGCAAACAATGAGCAGTTCTTC. The encoded protein is CASNLALAANNEQFF.

Comments on this clonotype: With a much larger clone just one base away, this may be a read error. V usage is TRBV20-1 and J usage is TRBJ2-1; D may be TRBD1 (5 bases). V was cut by 3 bases and J by 3 bases, with 15 bases left in between. The V gene's germline CDR1 is DFQATT and CDR2 SNEGSKA (reference sequence). The CDR3 totals 15 residues. In nucleotides, the CDR3 is TGCAGTGCTAGTAGCCGACAGTCGATCTACAATGAGCAGTTCTTC. It specifies CSASSRQSIYNEQFF.

Note on this clonotype: A read error may explain this, as a much larger clone is one base away. This rearrangement joins TRBV5-1 to TRBJ2-2; D is possibly TRBD2 (6 bases). Looked up from germline, CDR1 is SGHRS and CDR2 is YFSETQ. CDR3 length equals 15 residues. DNA of the CDR3: TGCGCCAGCAGCCGTGAGGCGCTTAACACCGGGGGGCTGTTTTTT. Translation gives CASSREALNTGGLFF.

This clonotype came up a few times. A read error may explain this, as a much larger clone is one base away. The rearrangement joins TRBV5-1 to TRBJ2-2; D possibly corresponds to TRBD2 (6 bases). Germline loops: CDR1 SGHRS, CDR2 YFSETQ. The CDR3 has 16 amino acids. The CDR3 reads CASSLVGGLNTGELLF. CDR3 nucleotides: TGCGCCAGCAGCTTGGTCGGGGGACTGAACACCGGGGAGCTGTTATTT.

This clonotype has just a few counts. Mismatch with germline at one junction end may stem from a read error. This rearrangement joins TRBV29-1 to TRBJ2-7; D possibly uses TRBD1 or TRBD2 (5 bases each). Germline V gene data show CDR1 as SQVTM and CDR2 as ANQGSEA. The CDR3 sequence is 12 residues long. The CDR3 loop reads CSALDTSYEQYF. Here the CDR3 DNA reads TGTAGCGCCCTGGACACCTCCTACGAACAGTACTTC.

This clonotype showed up just a few times. Possible read error: a much larger clone is one base away. This chain uses TRBV7-9 with TRBJ2-1, with a weak D call TRBD1 (5 bases). Germline values: CDR1 SEHNR, CDR2 FQNEAQ (reference sequence). This CDR3 comprises 16 residues. Between the trimmed V and J ends, which lost 1 base and 0 bases, there was a span of 10 bases. In DNA, the CDR3 is TGTGCCAGCAGCTTAGTGCAGGGTAGCTCCTACAATGAGCAGTTCTTC. It is translated as CASSLVQGSSYNEQFF.

The J gene is TRBJ2-7, the V gene TRBV20-1; tentative D call: TRBD2 (7 bases). This CDR3 is built from 14 residues. Germline V gene data show CDR1 as DFQATT and CDR2 as SNEGSKA (reference sequence). Trimming took 6 bases from V and 3 from J, leaving 18 bases between them. The CDR3 sequence: CSAGGRTDYYEQYF. The CDR3 DNA reads TGCAGTGCCGGGGGGAGGACAGACTACTACGAGCAGTACTTC.

Details on this clonotype: At one end the junction does not follow the germline gene, possibly because of a read error. The rearrangement links TRBV6-6 to TRBJ2-1; D might be TRBD2 (5 bases). The germline CDR1 and CDR2 sequences are MNHNY and SVGAGI (reference sequence). The CDR3 loop spans 17 amino acids. In DNA, the CDR3 is TGTGCCACCAGTTTCCCGAGACAACGCGCCGCGGGCAATGAGCAATTCTTC. This gives the protein CATSFPRQRAAGNEQFF.

Concerning this clonotype: Relative to the germline gene, one junction end is altered; a read error may explain this. V is TRBV5-1 and J is TRBJ1-4; D perhaps matches TRBD1 (5 bases). The CDR3 has 17 amino acids. Germline lookup yields CDR1 SGHRS and CDR2 YFSETQ. The CDR3 loop reads CASSLVRGQGTNGKLFF. CDR3 nucleotide sequence: TGCGCCAGCAGCTTGGTTAGAGGTCAAGGGACTAATGGAAAACTGTTTTTT.

Worth noting for this clonotype: At one boundary the junction diverges from the germline segment, which might be a read error. This chain links TRBV11-3 with TRBJ2-1; 14 nucleotides match TRBD2. Germline-derived CDR1 and CDR2 are SGHNT and YENEEA. The length of the CDR3 is 15 residues. CDR3 DNA sequence: TGTGCTAGCAGCCCCCGGACTAGCGGGAGGCCTGAGCAGTTGTTC. This gives the protein CASSPRTSGRPEQLF.

In the case of this clonotype: No conserved phenylalanine or tryptophan is present at the end of the CDR3, so a read error is the likely explanation. The DNA is left out, because the CDR3 cannot be placed on it with certainty; the CDR3 is given as TCRdb lists it. The CDR3: CASSSGLGEAQYL. The genes are TRBV11-2 and TRBJ2-5; the listed D gene, TRBD2, was not tested against the DNA. Ends included, the CDR3 has 13 residues. The V gene's germline CDR1 is SGHAT and CDR2 FQNNGV.

Comments on this clonotype: A junction end diverges from the germline sequence, so it may reflect a read error. The genes are TRBV5-6 and TRBJ2-3; D unclear. This CDR3 has 14 amino acids. The germline CDR1 and CDR2 sequences are SGHDT and YYEEEE. CDR3: CVSSLGRLVNTQYF. For the CDR3, the DNA is TGTGTCAGCAGCTTGGGTCGATTGGTAAATACGCAGTATTTT.

For the CDR3, the DNA is TGTGCCAGCAGCTCGGAGCAGGGTATTCAGTACTTC. Amino acids: CASSSEQGIQYF. The chain joins TRBV7-8 to TRBJ2-4, with D perhaps matching TRBD1 (5 bases). Per the germline V gene, CDR1 is SGHVS and CDR2 is FQNEAQ. Trimming left V 4 bases short and J 10 bases short, with 11 bases between. The CDR3 runs 12 residues. The entire variable domain, with the rest obtained from reference TRBV7-8 and TRBJ2-4, is as follows: GAGVSQSPRYKVAKRGQDVALRCDPISGHVSLFWYQQALGQGPEFLTYFQNEAQLDKSGLPSDRFFAERPEGSVSTLKIQRTQQEDSAVYLCASSSEQGIQYFGAGTRLSVL.

Comments on this clonotype: The junction does not match germline at one end; this may be a read error. The V gene is TRBV6-2 or TRBV6-3, the J gene TRBJ2-3; unclear D gene. CDR3 length equals 17 residues. CDR1 and CDR2 (germline): MNHEY, SVGEGT. This CDR3 is CASNYSTRDRSTYTQYF. The CDR3 bases are TGTGCCAGCAATTACTCGACCCGTGACCGAAGCACATATACGCAGTATTTT.

On this clonotype: Mismatch with germline at one junction end may stem from a read error. The rearrangement links TRBV12-3 or TRBV12-4 to TRBJ2-1; tentatively, D is TRBD2 (5 bases). The CDR3 consists of 14 residues. This chain's CDR3 is CTSSPGKEHNEQFF. CDR3 nucleotide sequence: TGTACCAGCAGTCCCGGGAAAGAGCACAATGAGCAGTTCTTC.

The J gene is TRBJ1-6, the V gene TRBV13; D is uncertain. Trimming left V 8 bases short and J 0 bases short, with 17 bases between. CDR3 length: 17 amino acids. The V gene's germline CDR1 is PRHDT and CDR2 FYEKMQ (reference sequence). The CDR3 sequence: CASARNDGSSYNSPLHF. The CDR3 nucleotides read TGTGCCAGCGCCCGAAACGACGGAAGCTCCTATAATTCACCCCTCCACTTT.

In the case of this clonotype: Relative to the germline gene, one junction end is altered; a read error may explain this. The gene calls are TRBV7-9 and TRBJ1-5, with 7 bases lining up with TRBD1. Per germline, CDR1 SEHNR and CDR2 FQNEAQ (reference sequence). This CDR3 contains 14 residues. CDR3 in amino acids: CANSRQGSNQPQHF. Here the CDR3 DNA reads TGTGCCAACAGCCGACAGGGCAGTAATCAGCCCCAGCATTTT.

Concerning this clonotype itself: A single base separates this from a much larger clone, so it may be a read error. The chain joins TRBV18 to TRBJ2-3; TRBD1 aligns across 8 bases. Germline V CDR1 and CDR2: KGHSH, LQKENI. The CDR3 length is 15 residues. The CDR3 sequence: CVSSSDRAGTDTQYF. The CDR3 DNA is TGTGTCAGCTCGTCGGACAGGGCTGGCACAGATACGCAGTATTTT.

A note on this clonotype: A much larger clone differs from this one at a single base, so this may be a read error. The chain couples TRBV24-1 to TRBJ2-1; 7 bases line up with TRBD2. Trimming cost V 8 bases and J 9 bases; bases outside gene matches: 9. The CDR3 spans 13 residues. Germline V CDR1 and CDR2: KGHDR, SFDVKD. The chain's CDR3 is CATNAGVGGEQFF. In DNA, the CDR3 is TGTGCCACCAATGCGGGAGTGGGCGGTGAGCAGTTCTTC.